These 18 T cell receptor beta chains came from one sample sequenced in a study of OX40 agonist ivuxolimab in advanced cancers. Sequencing was performed with immunoSEQ multiplex PCR; in TCRdb, only in-frame clones are kept and a portion is missing. The sample holds roughly 67,000 clones, approximately 80% seen once. This material consisted of CD4+ or CD8+ T cells sorted from blood, taken in a trial of the OX40 agonist ivuxolimab. Every receptor here comes from an adult with an advanced solid tumor such as melanoma, head and neck, liver or kidney cancer.

A remark on this clone: The sample has other DNA sequences that encode this CDR3 too. V and J are TRBV6-5 and TRBJ2-6; maybe TRBD2 (5 bases). The CDR3 is 15 residues long. CDR1 is MNHEY and CDR2 is SVGAGI in the germline V gene. V lost 2 bases and J lost 4, with 9 bases in between. The CDR3 DNA is TGTGCCAGCAGTTACGGCGGGTCCGGGGCCAACGTCCTGACTTTC. This sequence encodes CASSYGGSGANVLTF.

The J gene is TRBJ2-7, the V gene TRBV5-5; D unclear. Germline V gives CDR1 SGHKS, CDR2 YYEKEE (reference sequence). CDR3 length: 15 residues. V dropped 2 bases and J dropped 0 bases, with 12 bases sitting between them. CDR3 DNA sequence: TGTGCCAGCAGCTTTGTCGCTCAACTCTCCTACGAGCAGTACTTC. It yields the protein CASSFVAQLSYEQYF.

This clone has a single count. V usage is TRBV5-8 and J usage is TRBJ2-7; 13 nucleotides agree with TRBD2. The CDR3 has 17 residues. In germline, CDR1 is SGHTS, CDR2 YDEGEE. J gave up 3 bases and V 3 bases, and 9 bases lay outside the gene matches. In DNA, the CDR3 is TGTGCCAGCAGCTCTGGGACTAGCGGGGCCCAGGACTACGAGCAGTACTTC. Its translation is CASSSGTSGAQDYEQYF. The full variable domain, in which reference TRBV5-8 and TRBJ2-7 provide the parts outside the CDR3, is EAGVTQSPTHLIKTRGQQATLRCSPISGHTSVYWYQQALGLGLQFLLWYDEGEERNRGNFPPRFSGRQFPNYSSELNVNALELEDSALYLCASSSGTSGAQDYEQYFGPGTRLTVT.

The gene calls are TRBV11-3 and TRBJ1-3; 7 bases line up with TRBD1. Germline values: CDR1 SGHNT, CDR2 YENEEA. V shed 5 bases and J 3 bases; nucleotides not matched to a gene: 4. This CDR3 has 14 residues. The CDR3 loop is CASSPDRDGNTIYF. The CDR3 DNA reads as TGTGCCAGCAGCCCCGACAGGGATGGAAACACCATATATTTT.

V gene TRBV28 combines with J gene TRBJ2-3; 9 bases line up with TRBD1. Germline values: CDR1 MDHEN, CDR2 SYDVKM. V trimming: 5 bases; J trimming: 5 bases; junction bases outside the gene matches: 8. CDR3 length: 15 amino acids. DNA of the CDR3: TGTGCCAGCAGTACCCAACAGGGGGCTAAAGATACGCAGTATTTT. This sequence encodes CASSTQQGAKDTQYF. The full variable domain, its missing parts supplied by reference TRBV28 and TRBJ2-3, is DVKVTQSSRYLVKRTGEKVFLECVQDMDHENMFWYRQDPGLGLRLIYFSYDVKMKEKGDIPEGYSVSREKKERFSLILESASTNQTSMYLCASSTQQGAKDTQYFGPGTRLTVL.

This chain connects TRBV5-6 to TRBJ1-2; D gene unclear. The V end lost 7 bases, the J end lost 4 bases, and 17 bases lay between the germline ends. There are 14 residues in the CDR3. The V gene's germline CDR1 is SGHDT and CDR2 YYEEEE. CDR3 in DNA: TGTGCCAGCGGAGTCTGTCGAAAGACCTATGGCTACACCTTC. This codes for CASGVCRKTYGYTF.

The chain couples TRBV21-1 to TRBJ2-2; the table's D call, TRBD1, has no DNA check behind it. TRBV21-1 is assigned pseudogene status. CDR3 length: 17 amino acids. For the CDR3, the DNA is TGTGCCAGCAGCAAAGTCTTTTTAACAGATCGGACCGGGGAGCTGTTTTTT. Translation gives CASSKVFLTDRTGELFF.

V is TRBV6-1 and J is TRBJ2-2, with D perhaps matching TRBD1 (6 bases). The CDR3 sequence is 12 residues long. CDR1 and CDR2 (germline): MNHNS, SASEGT. The V end was cut by 6 bases, the J end by 5 bases, with 7 bases between. The CDR3 sequence: CASRQGTGELFF. CDR3 nucleotides: TGTGCCAGCAGGCAGGGGACCGGGGAGCTGTTTTTT.

This chain joins TRBV10-1 and TRBJ1-6; D unclear. Trimming took off 4 bases at V and 0 bases at J, with 4 bases between the two ends. The CDR3 covers 14 residues. Germline V CDR1 and CDR2: WNHNN, SYGVQD (reference sequence). CDR3 region: CASSGSSYNSPLHF. The CDR3 nucleotides are TGCGCCAGCAGTGGGAGCTCCTATAATTCACCCCTCCACTTT.

The rearrangement joins TRBV11-3 to TRBJ2-1, with TRBD2 matching 8 bases. The CDR3 has 13 amino acids. V lost 8 bases and J lost 8; bases outside the gene matches: 8. Germline V gene sequence: CDR1 SGHNT, CDR2 YENEEA. CDR3 sequence reads: CASGTSNSDEQFF. CDR3 coding DNA: TGTGCCAGCGGGACTAGTAATTCCGATGAGCAGTTCTTC.

This clone has a single count. The chain combines TRBV7-2 with TRBJ1-3; possibly TRBD1 for D (6 bases). The CDR3 length is 17 residues. Trimming took 3 bases from V and 0 from J, leaving 15 bases between them. Germline CDR1 and CDR2: SGHTA and FQGNSA. CDR3 sequence reads: CASSFLDSSFSGNTIYF. CDR3 coding DNA: TGTGCCAGCAGCTTTCTGGACAGTTCCTTCTCTGGAAACACCATATATTTT.

V is TRBV19 and J is TRBJ1-1; D remains ambiguous. CDR1 is LNHDA, CDR2 SQIVND, per germline (reference sequence). The CDR3 length is 14 residues. V lost 4 bases and J lost 3, with 12 bases in between. CDR3 in amino acids: CASSRWYPDTEAFF. The CDR3 DNA reads TGTGCCAGTAGTAGGTGGTATCCCGACACTGAAGCTTTCTTT.

This clone was detected a few times. V usage is TRBV11-3 and J usage is TRBJ1-6, with D unresolved. This CDR3 has 13 residues. V shed 1 base and J shed 7 bases, with 5 bases lying between them. The germline V gene encodes CDR1 SGHNT and CDR2 YENEEA. DNA for the CDR3: TGTGCCAGCAGCTTAGTCCCGAATTCACCCCTCCACTTT. Translated, it gives CASSLVPNSPLHF.

The chain is built from TRBV27 and TRBJ1-2; 8 nucleotides agree with TRBD1. V lost 7 bases to trimming and J lost 7 bases; unmatched junction nucleotides: 14. Germline V gene data show CDR1 as MNHEY and CDR2 as SMNVEV (reference sequence). The CDR3 runs to 15 residues. DNA of the CDR3: TGTGCCAGCACCTCTGTGGGGCAGGGGGCTTTTGGCTACACCTTC. Protein sequence: CASTSVGQGAFGYTF.

The DNA for the CDR3 is TGTGCCAGCAGCCAAGTTCCCGGAGGGTCGAGCGCTGAAGCTTTCTTT. It encodes CASSQVPGGSSAEAFF. The chain employs TRBV4-2 and TRBJ1-1; unclear D gene. The germline gives CDR1 LGHNA, CDR2 YNFKEQ. Trimming removed 1 base at V and 6 bases at J, with 18 bases between. The CDR3 has 16 amino acids.

This clone was found a few times. The chain recombines TRBV6-5 with TRBJ1-2; D gene uncertain. Germline V gene sequence: CDR1 MNHEY, CDR2 SVGAGI. V was clipped by 8 bases and J by 1 base, with 5 bases between them. CDR3 length: 11 amino acids. The CDR3 is CASGDNYGYTF. CDR3 nucleotide sequence: TGTGCCAGCGGGGATAACTATGGCTACACCTTC.

V usage is TRBV19 and J usage is TRBJ1-1; D is ambiguous. The CDR3 runs 17 residues. V gave up 5 bases and J gave up 0 bases, with 19 bases separating them. From germline, CDR1 is LNHDA and CDR2 SQIVND (reference sequence). CDR3: CASSPESSRPMNTEAFF. The CDR3 DNA reads TGTGCCAGTAGTCCAGAGTCAAGCCGCCCAATGAACACTGAAGCTTTCTTT.

This clone was seen just once. V usage is TRBV6-5 and J usage is TRBJ2-2; tentative D call: TRBD2 (5 bases). The germline V gene encodes CDR1 MNHEY and CDR2 SVGAGI. V was clipped by 1 base and J by 6 bases, with 12 bases between them. CDR3 length equals 15 residues. The CDR3, as DNA: TGTGCCAGCAGTTACTTGAAGTGGCGGGCCGGGGAGCTGTTTTTT. Translation gives CASSYLKWRAGELFF.